These 5 T cell receptor beta chains originate from one sample sequenced in a study of T-cell reconstitution after alpha-beta-depleted transplantation in children. The library targeted TCRbeta and was prepared with unique molecular identifiers. TCRdb fed the PCR reads into MiXCR, producing one record per CDR3 protein. Counted here are around 72,000 distinct CDR3 sequences, roughly 4.9% occurring once; the ten biggest clones make up 18%. The sequenced sample was PBMCs, mostly from graft donor cells, obtained 180 days after TCRalphabeta/CD19-depleted stem cell transplant. These receptors were obtained from a boy younger than two who had a stem cell transplant for acute myeloid leukemia, so the T cells may come from the graft donor.

This clonotype was recorded many times. The V and J genes are TRBV20-1 and TRBJ2-3; maybe TRBD2 (6 bases). The CDR3 consists of 16 residues. Germline CDR1 DFQATT, CDR2 SNEGSKA (reference sequence). V was trimmed by 1 base and J by 0 bases, leaving 14 bases between them. The chain's CDR3 is CSARGGVVGSTDTQYF. The CDR3 bases are TGCAGTGCTAGAGGGGGGGTTGTAGGGAGCACAGATACGCAGTATTTT.

At least ten counts were recorded for this clonotype. V and J are TRBV7-6 and TRBJ1-4, with 10 bases lining up with TRBD1. Unmatched junction bases numbered 7, after V lost 6 bases and J lost 6 bases. Per the germline V gene, CDR1 is SGHVS and CDR2 is FNYEAQ. CDR3 length: 15 amino acids. CDR3 sequence reads: CASSSPGTGDEKLFF. The CDR3 DNA reads as TGTGCCAGCAGTTCCCCCGGGACAGGGGATGAAAAACTGTTTTTT.

By share of the sample, this clonotype is medium-sized. The rearrangement joins TRBV12-3 or TRBV12-4 to TRBJ1-2; D may be TRBD1 (5 bases). This CDR3 has 14 residues. Trimming left V 2 bases short and J 4 bases short, with 11 bases between. In nucleotides, the CDR3 is TGTGCCAGCAGTTTAACCCAGGGCAGCTATGGCTACACCTTC. It encodes CASSLTQGSYGYTF.

This clonotype has at least ten counts. This chain joins TRBV9 and TRBJ2-5; D might be TRBD1 (6 bases). Germline lookup yields CDR1 SGDLS and CDR2 YYNGEE. CDR3 length: 14 residues. V lost 4 bases, J lost 5 bases, and 15 bases lay in between. CDR3 sequence: CASSTPGAGETQYF. The CDR3 DNA reads as TGTGCCAGCAGCACCCCAGGGGCGGGTGAGACCCAGTACTTC.

This clonotype was seen at least ten times. The rearrangement uses TRBV5-6 and TRBJ2-5, with 10 bases fitting TRBD1. The V and J ends lost 4 bases and 5 bases, in that order; junction bases with no gene match: 8. This CDR3 spans 15 amino acids. Germline CDR1 SGHDT, CDR2 YYEEEE. This chain's CDR3 is CASSPRTGGLETQYF. The CDR3 DNA follows: TGTGCCAGCAGCCCTAGGACAGGGGGATTGGAGACCCAGTACTTC.